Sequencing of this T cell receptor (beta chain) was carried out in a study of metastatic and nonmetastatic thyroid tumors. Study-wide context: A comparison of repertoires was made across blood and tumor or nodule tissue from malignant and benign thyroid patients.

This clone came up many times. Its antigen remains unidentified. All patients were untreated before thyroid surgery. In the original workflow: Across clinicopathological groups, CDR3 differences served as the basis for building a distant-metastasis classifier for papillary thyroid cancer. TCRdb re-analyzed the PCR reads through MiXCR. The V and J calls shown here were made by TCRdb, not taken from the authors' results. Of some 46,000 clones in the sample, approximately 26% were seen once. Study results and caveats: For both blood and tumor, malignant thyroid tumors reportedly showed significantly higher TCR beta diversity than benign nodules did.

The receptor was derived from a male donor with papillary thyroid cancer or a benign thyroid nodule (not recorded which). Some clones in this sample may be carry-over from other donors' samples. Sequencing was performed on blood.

The CDR3 bases are TGTGCCAGCAGTGGCACGGGCGCCGGACGGTATAGCAATCAGCCCCAGCATTTT. It yields the protein CASSGTGAGRYSNQPQHF. The V and J genes are TRBV28 and TRBJ1-5; D gene uncertain. V was pared by 5 bases and J by 0 bases, with 20 bases between. The CDR3 covers 18 residues. Germline V gives CDR1 MDHEN, CDR2 SYDVKM.